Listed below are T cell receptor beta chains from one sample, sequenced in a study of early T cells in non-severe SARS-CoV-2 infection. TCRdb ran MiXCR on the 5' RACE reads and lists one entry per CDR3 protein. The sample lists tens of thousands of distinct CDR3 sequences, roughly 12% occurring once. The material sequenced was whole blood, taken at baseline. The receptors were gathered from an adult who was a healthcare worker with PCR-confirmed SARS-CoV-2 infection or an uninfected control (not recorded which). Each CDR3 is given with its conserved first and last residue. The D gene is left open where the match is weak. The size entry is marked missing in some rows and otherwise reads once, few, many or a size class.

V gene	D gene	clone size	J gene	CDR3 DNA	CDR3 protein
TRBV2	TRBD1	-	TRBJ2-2	TGTGGCAGCGGAATGGGACAGCTGACCGGGGAGCTGTTTTTT	CGSGMGQLTGELFF
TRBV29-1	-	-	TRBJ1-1	TGCAGCGTACTTGGCCCTGGGGTTTTCTTT	CSVLGPGVFF
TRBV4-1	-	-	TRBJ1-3	TGCGCCAGCAGCCAAGAGGCGGGGGCTGGAAACACCATATATTTT	CASSQEAGAGNTIYF
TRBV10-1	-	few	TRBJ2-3	TGCGCCAGCAGTGAGTTAAATACGCAGTATTTT	CASSELNTQYF
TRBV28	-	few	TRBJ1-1	TGTGCCAGCAGTGTCCACAGGGTCCGGAACACTGAAGCTTTCTTT	CASSVHRVRNTEAFF
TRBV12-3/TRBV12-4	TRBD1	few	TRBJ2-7	TGTGCCAGCAGTGCCGCGCCGGGACAGGGTTACTACGAGCAGTACTTC	CASSAAPGQGYYEQYF
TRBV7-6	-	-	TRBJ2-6	TGTGCCAGCAGCTTGGCGTCTGGGGCCAACGTCCTGACTTTC	CASSLASGANVLTF
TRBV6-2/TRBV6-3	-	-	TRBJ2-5	TGTGCCAGCAGTTACGTCCGGGCCGGGGAGACCCAGTACTTC	CASSYVRAGETQYF
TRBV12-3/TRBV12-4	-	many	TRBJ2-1	TGTGCCAGCACACGGAGTGGTGGGTACAATGAGCAGTTCTTC	CASTRSGGYNEQFF
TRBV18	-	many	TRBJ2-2	TGTGCCAGCTCACCACGATTCGGTACAGACCTAGCGAACACCGGGGAGCTGTTTTTT	CASSPRFGTDLANTGELFF
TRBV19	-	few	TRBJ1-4	TGTGCCAGTAGTCTCGACAGCTACTCTAATGAAAAACTGTTTTTT	CASSLDSYSNEKLFF
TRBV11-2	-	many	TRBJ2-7	TGTGCCAGCAGCTTACGATCAGCGCAGTACTTC	CASSLRSAQYF
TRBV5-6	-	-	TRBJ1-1	TGTGCCAGCAGCCCCATATTCGGGTTGAACACTGAAGCTTTCTTT	CASSPIFGLNTEAFF
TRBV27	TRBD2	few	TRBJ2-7	TGTGCCAGCAGTTTCAGCGGGGGCCAACGTATGCAGTACTTC	CASSFSGGQRMQYF
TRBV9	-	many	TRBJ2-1	TGTGCCAGCTCTCAGGACGGCCGGCATGAGCAGTTCTTC	CASSQDGRHEQFF
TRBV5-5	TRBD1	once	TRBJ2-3	TGTGCCAGCAGCTCCGGGACAGGGGGCCGAGGCACAGATACGCAGTATTTT	CASSSGTGGRGTDTQYF
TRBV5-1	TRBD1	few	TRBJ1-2	TGCGCCAGCAGCGGAGCCCGGACAGGGGGCCTGGTGGGGGCTGGCTACACCTTC	CASSGARTGGLVGAGYTF
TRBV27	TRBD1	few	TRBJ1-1	TGTGCCAGCAGTGGGACAGGGCGGACTGAAGCTTTCTTT	CASSGTGRTEAFF
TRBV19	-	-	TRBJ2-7	TGTGCCAGTAGTATAGTTTCAGGGCTGGGCTCCTACGAGCAGTACTTC	CASSIVSGLGSYEQYF
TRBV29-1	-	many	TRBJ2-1	TGCAGCTCACATGGAGGGTCCGGTAATGAGCAGTTCTTC	CSSHGGSGNEQFF
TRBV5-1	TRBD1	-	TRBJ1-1	TGCGCCAGCAGCTGGGACAGGGCCGAAGCTTTCTTT	CASSWDRAEAFF
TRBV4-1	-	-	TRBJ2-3	TGCGCCAGCAGCCAAGATGTAGATACGCAGTATTTT	CASSQDVDTQYF
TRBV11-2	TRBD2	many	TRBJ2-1	TGTGCCAGCAGGTCCCCCGTGGACAGAAGACCGGGACTAGCGGGGGATGAGCAGTTCTTC	CASRSPVDRRPGLAGDEQFF